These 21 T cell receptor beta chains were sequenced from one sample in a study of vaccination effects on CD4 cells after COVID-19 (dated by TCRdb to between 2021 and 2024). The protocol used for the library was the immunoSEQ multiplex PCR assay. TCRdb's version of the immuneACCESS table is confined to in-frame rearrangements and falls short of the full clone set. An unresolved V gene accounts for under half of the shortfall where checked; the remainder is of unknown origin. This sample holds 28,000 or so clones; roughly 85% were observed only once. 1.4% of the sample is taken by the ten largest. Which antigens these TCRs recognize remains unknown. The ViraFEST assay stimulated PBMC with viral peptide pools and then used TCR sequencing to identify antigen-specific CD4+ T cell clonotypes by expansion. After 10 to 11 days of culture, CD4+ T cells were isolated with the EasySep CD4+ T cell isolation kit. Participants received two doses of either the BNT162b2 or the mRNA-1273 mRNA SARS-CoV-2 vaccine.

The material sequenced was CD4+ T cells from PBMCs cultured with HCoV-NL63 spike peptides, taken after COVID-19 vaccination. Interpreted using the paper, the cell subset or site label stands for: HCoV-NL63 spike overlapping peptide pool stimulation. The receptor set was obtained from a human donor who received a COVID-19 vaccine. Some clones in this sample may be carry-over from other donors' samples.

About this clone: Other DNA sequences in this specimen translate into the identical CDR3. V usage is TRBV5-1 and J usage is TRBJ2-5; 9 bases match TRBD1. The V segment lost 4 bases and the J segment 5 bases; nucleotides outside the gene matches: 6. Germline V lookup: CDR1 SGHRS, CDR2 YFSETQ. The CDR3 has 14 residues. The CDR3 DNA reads TGCGCCAGCAGCCGGGGACAGGGTGGGGAGACCCAGTACTTC. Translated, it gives CASSRGQGGETQYF.

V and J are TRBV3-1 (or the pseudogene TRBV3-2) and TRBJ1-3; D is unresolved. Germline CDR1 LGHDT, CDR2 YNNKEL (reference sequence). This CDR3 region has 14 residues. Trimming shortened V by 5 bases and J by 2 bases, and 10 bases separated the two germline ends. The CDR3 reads CASSSVGAGNTIYF. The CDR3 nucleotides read TGTGCCAGCAGCTCGGTCGGGGCTGGAAACACCATATATTTT.

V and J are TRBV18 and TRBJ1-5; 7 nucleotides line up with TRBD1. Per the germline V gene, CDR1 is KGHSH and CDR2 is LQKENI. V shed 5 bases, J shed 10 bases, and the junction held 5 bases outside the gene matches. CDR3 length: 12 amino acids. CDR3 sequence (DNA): TGTGCCAGCTCAGGGACAGCCGAACCCCAGCATTTT. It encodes CASSGTAEPQHF.

The CDR3 region has the DNA TGTGCCAGCAGCACCAGGGGTACCGGTAATACGCAGTATTTT. It codes for CASSTRGTGNTQYF. V and J are TRBV11-3 and TRBJ2-3; a possible D gene is TRBD1 (6 bases). This CDR3 region has 14 residues. V lost 5 bases and J 7 bases, leaving 16 bases between the germline ends. Germline V gives CDR1 SGHNT, CDR2 YENEEA. The full variable domain, rest sourced from reference TRBV11-3 and TRBJ2-3, is EAGVVQSPRYKIIEKKQPVAFWCNPISGHNTLYWYLQNLGQGPELLIRYENEEAVDDSQLPKDRFSAERLKGVDSTLKIQPAELGDSAVYLCASSTRGTGNTQYFGPGTRLTVL.

Written as DNA, the CDR3 is TGTGCCAGCAGCCAAGACGGAGGCACAGATACGCAGTATTTT. Translating it yields CASSQDGGTDTQYF. The J gene is TRBJ2-3, the V gene TRBV3-1 (or the pseudogene TRBV3-2); D is unresolved. The CDR3 length is 14 residues. V dropped 0 bases and J dropped 1 base, with 5 bases sitting between them. The germline V gene encodes CDR1 LGHDT and CDR2 YNNKEL (reference sequence).

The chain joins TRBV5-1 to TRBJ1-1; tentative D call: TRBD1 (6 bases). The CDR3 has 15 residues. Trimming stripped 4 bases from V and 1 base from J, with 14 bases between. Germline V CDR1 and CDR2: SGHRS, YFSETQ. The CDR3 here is CASSPYREGNTEAFF. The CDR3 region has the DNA TGCGCCAGCAGCCCTTACAGGGAGGGGAACACTGAAGCTTTCTTT.

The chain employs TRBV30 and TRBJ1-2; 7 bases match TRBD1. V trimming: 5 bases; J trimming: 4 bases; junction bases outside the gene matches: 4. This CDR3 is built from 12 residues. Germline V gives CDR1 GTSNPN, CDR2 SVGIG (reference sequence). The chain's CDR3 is CAWRQGSYGYTF. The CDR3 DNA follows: TGTGCCTGGCGACAGGGTTCCTATGGCTACACCTTC.

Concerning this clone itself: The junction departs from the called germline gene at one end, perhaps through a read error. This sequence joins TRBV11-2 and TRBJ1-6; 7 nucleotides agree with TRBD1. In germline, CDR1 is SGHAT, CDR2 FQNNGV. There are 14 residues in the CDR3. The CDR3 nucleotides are TGTGCCAGCAGCTTAGATCGGGGGACGACAGGGCTTAGGTTT. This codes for CASSLDRGTTGLRF.

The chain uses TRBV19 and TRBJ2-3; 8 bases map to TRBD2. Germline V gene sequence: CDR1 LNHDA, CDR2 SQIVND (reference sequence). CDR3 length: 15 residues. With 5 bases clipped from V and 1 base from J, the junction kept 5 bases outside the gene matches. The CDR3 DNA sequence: TGTGCCAGTAGTCCGGGGGGGGCGGGCACAGATACGCAGTATTTT. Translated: CASSPGGAGTDTQYF.

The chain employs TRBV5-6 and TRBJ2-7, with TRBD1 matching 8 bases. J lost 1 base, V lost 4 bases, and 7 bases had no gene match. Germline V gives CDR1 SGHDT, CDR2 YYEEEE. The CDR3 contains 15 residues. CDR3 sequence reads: CASSLNGQGSYEQYV. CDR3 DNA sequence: TGTGCCAGCAGCCTAAACGGACAGGGTTCCTACGAGCAGTACGTC.

CDR3 sequence: CASRLSRGRGSYEQYV. Here the CDR3 DNA reads TGTGCCAGCAGACTGTCCAGGGGGCGAGGATCCTACGAGCAGTACGTC. V usage is TRBV2 and J usage is TRBJ2-7, with 8 bases aligning to TRBD1. Germline assignment: CDR1 SNHLY and CDR2 FYNNEI. The CDR3 consists of 16 residues. The trim removed 6 bases at V and 1 base at J, leaving 11 bases unmatched.

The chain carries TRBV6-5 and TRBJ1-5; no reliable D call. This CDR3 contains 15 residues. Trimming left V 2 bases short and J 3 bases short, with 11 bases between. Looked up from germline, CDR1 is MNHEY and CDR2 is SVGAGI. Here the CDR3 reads CASSYAEATNQPQHF. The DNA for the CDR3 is TGTGCCAGCAGTTACGCCGAAGCCACCAATCAGCCCCAGCATTTT.

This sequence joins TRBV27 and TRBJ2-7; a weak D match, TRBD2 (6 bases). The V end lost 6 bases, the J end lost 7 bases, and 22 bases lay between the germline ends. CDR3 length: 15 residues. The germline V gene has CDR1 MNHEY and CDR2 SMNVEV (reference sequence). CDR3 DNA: TGTGCCAGCAGAAAGCATACGCGGGGTGGGTGGGAGCAGTACGTC. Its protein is CASRKHTRGGWEQYV.

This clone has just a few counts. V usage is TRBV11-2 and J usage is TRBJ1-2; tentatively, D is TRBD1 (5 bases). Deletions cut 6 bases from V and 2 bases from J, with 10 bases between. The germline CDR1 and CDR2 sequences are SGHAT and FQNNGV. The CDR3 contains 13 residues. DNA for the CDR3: TGTGCCAGCAGGCCCGACAGAAACTATGGCTACACCTTC. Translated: CASRPDRNYGYTF.

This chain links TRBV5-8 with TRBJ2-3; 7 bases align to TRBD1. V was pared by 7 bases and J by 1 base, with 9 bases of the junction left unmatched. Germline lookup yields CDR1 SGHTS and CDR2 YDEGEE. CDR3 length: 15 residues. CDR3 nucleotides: TGTGCCAGCCCGTCCCGGGACAGCCGCACAGATACGCAGTATTTT. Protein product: CASPSRDSRTDTQYF.

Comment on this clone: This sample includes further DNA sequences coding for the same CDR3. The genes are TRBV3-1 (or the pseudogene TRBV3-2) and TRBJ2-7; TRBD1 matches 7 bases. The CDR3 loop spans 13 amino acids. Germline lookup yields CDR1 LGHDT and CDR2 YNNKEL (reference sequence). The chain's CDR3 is CASSRGQLYEQYV. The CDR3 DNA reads TGTGCCAGTAGCCGGGGACAGCTCTACGAGCAGTACGTC.

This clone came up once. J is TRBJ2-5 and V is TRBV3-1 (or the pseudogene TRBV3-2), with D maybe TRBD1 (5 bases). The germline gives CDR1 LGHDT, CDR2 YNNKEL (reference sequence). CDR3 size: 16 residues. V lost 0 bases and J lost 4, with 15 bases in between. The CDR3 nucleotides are TGTGCCAGCAGCCAAGAGTGGGGCCTAGAACGAGAGACCCAGTACTTC. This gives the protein CASSQEWGLERETQYF.

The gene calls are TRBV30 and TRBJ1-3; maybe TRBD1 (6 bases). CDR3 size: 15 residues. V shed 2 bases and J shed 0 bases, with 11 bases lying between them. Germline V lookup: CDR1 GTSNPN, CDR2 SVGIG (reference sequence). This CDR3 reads CAWSPDSPSGNTIYF. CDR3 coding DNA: TGTGCCTGGAGTCCGGACAGTCCCTCTGGAAACACCATATATTTT.

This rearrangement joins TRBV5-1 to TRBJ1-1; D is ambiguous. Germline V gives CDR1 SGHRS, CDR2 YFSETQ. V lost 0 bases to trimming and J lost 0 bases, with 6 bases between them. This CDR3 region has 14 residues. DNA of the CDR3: TGCGCCAGCAGCTTGGAGGGTTTGAACACTGAAGCTTTCTTT. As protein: CASSLEGLNTEAFF.

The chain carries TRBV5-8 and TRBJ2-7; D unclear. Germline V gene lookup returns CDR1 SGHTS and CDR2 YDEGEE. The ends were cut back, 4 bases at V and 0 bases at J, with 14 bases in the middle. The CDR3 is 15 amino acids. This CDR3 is CASSPWASSSYEQYV. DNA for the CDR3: TGTGCCAGCAGCCCCTGGGCTTCGAGCTCCTACGAGCAGTACGTC.

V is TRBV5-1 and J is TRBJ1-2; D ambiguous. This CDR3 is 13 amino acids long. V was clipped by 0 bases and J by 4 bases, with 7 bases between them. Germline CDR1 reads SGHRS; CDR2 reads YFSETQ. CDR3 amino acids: CASSLERSYGYTF. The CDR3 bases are TGCGCCAGCAGCTTGGAGAGGAGCTATGGCTACACCTTC.